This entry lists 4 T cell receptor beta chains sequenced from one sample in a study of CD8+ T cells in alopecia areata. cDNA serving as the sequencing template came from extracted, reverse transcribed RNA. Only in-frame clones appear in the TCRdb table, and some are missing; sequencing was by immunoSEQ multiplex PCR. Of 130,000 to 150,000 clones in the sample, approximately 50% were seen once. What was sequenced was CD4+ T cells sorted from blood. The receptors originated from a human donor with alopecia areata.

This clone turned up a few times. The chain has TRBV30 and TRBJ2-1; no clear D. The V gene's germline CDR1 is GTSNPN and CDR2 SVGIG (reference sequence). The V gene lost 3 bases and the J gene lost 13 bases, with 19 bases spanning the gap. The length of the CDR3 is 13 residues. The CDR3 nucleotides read TGTGCCTGGAGCCCGACGCTAGAACAAGGCCAGTTCTTC. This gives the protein CAWSPTLEQGQFF.

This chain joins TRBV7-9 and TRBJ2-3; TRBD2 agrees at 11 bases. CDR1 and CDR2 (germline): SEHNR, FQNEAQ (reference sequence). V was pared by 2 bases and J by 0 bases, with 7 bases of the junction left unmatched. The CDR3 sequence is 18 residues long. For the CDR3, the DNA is TGTGCCAGCAGCTTACTCTTAGCGGGAGGGCGGAGCACAGATACGCAGTATTTT. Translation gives CASSLLLAGGRSTDTQYF. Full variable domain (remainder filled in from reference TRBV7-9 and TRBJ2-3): DTGVSQNPRHKITKRGQNVTFRCDPISEHNRLYWYRQTLGQGPEFLTYFQNEAQLEKSRLLSDRFSAERPKGSFSTLEIQRTEQGDSAMYLCASSLLLAGGRSTDTQYFGPGTRLTVL.

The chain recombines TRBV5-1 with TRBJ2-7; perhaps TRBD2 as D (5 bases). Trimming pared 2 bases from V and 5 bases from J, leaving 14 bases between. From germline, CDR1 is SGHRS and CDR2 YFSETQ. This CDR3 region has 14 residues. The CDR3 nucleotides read TGCGCCAGCAGCTTCGGGGAGAATGGTGACGAGCAGTACTTC. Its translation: CASSFGENGDEQYF.

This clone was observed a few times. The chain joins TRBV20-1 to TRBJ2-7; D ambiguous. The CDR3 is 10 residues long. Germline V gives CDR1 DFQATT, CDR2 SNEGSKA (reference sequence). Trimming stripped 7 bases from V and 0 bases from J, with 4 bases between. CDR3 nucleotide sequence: TGCAGTGTTCCCTCCTACGAGCAGTACTTC. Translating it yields CSVPSYEQYF.